This TCR beta chain was recovered during a study of regulatory T cells in long-lasting Graves disease. Concerning this clonotype itself: Antigen specificity is unknown.

With 7 bases removed from V and 0 bases from J, the gap between germline ends came to 7 bases. The germline CDR1 and CDR2 sequences are MDHEN and SYDVKM. This CDR3 is 13 amino acids long. The authors built TCR beta libraries using iRepertoire HTBI primers and Arm-PCR of CDR3 regions. A single record per CDR3 protein comes from TCRdb applying MiXCR to the multiplex PCR reads. The table has roughly 560,000 distinct CDR3 sequences, 15% to 20% seen once. Regarding time point: newly diagnosed GD, antithyroid drugs for less than 3 months. Extracted PBMC RNA gave rise to the TCR library. Points from the study as a whole: TRBV28 was favored in persistent disease, as were TRBJ1-2 and TRBJ2-5.

These same data were also listed under a study on T cells in Graves' hyperthyroidism and ophthalmopathy. From that study: Clinical symptoms, serum thyroxine, TRAb, thyroid ultrasound and orbital computed tomography established diagnosis.

Sequences were derived from peripheral blood mononuclear cells (PBMCs), sampled at new diagnosis, from a patient treated with antithyroid drugs. The sequence derives from a woman aged 40 to 65 with Graves disease. The chain has TRBV28 and TRBJ2-1, with unresolved D. The CDR3 DNA reads as TGTGCCAGCAAGGCGAGCTCCTACAATGAGCAGTTCTTC. It is translated as CASKASSYNEQFF.